These 11 T cell receptor beta chains share one sample of origin, sequenced in a study of CD8 T cells in Susac syndrome. Roughly 0.45 to 1 ug RNA was reverse transcribed with random hexamers. TCRdb recomputed calls from the immunoSEQ multiplex PCR reads with MiXCR, one row per CDR3 protein. The table records about 400,000 distinct CDR3 sequences, approximately 85% of them present only once. The sequenced material came from CD8+ T cells from PBMCs. Receptor source: a human donor with multiple sclerosis.

The chain recombines TRBV3-1 with TRBJ2-2; TRBD1 aligns across 10 bases. V was clipped by 3 bases and J by 6 bases; unmatched bases: 10. Germline lookup yields CDR1 LGHDT and CDR2 YNNKEL (reference sequence). The CDR3 is 17 residues long. The CDR3 loop is CASSHDSDRGPSGELFF. CDR3 nucleotides: TGTGCCAGCAGCCACGATTCCGACAGGGGGCCATCCGGGGAGCTGTTTTTT.

The chain's CDR3 is CASSFWSGPLEAFF. The CDR3 region has the DNA TGTGCCAGCAGCTTCTGGTCAGGGCCCCTTGAAGCTTTCTTT. The genes are TRBV5-5 and TRBJ1-1; TRBD1 is a possible D gene (5 bases). CDR3 length equals 14 residues. V was clipped by 2 bases and J by 7 bases, with 15 bases between them. Germline V gives CDR1 SGHKS, CDR2 YYEKEE (reference sequence).

The V and J genes are TRBV4-1 and TRBJ2-7; no clear D. Trimming left V 2 bases short and J 3 bases short, with 8 bases between. The V gene's germline CDR1 is MGHRA and CDR2 YSYEKL. The CDR3 has 13 residues. DNA for the CDR3: TGCGCCAGCAGCCAACAACCAGACTACGAGCAGTACTTC. As protein: CASSQQPDYEQYF.

The genes are TRBV2 and TRBJ2-1; a possible D gene is TRBD2 (5 bases). V shed 1 base and J shed 4 bases, with 11 bases lying between them. Germline V gives CDR1 SNHLY, CDR2 FYNNEI. This CDR3 has 15 residues. The CDR3 DNA follows: TGTGCCAGCAGTGAAGATAGCGCCGGATACAATGAGCAGTTCTTC. Encoded protein: CASSEDSAGYNEQFF.

The chain joins TRBV20-1 to TRBJ2-3; D is ambiguous. The CDR3 has 14 residues. V dropped 0 bases and J dropped 4 bases, with 11 bases sitting between them. Germline V lookup: CDR1 DFQATT, CDR2 SNEGSKA (reference sequence). The CDR3 sequence is CSARDVLVADTQYF. CDR3 sequence (DNA): TGCAGTGCTAGAGATGTGTTGGTAGCAGATACGCAGTATTTT.

The chain has TRBV29-1 and TRBJ2-5, with D possibly being TRBD1 or TRBD2 (5 bases each). Per germline, CDR1 SQVTM and CDR2 ANQGSEA. Trimming pared 4 bases from V and 7 bases from J, leaving 25 bases between. This CDR3 contains 16 residues. This CDR3 reads CSVVTGQGEGVGTQYF. For the CDR3, the DNA is TGCAGCGTTGTAACCGGTCAGGGAGAGGGTGTGGGGACCCAGTACTTC. The full variable domain, its missing parts supplied by reference TRBV29-1 and TRBJ2-5, is SAVISQKPSRDICQRGTSLTIQCQVDSQVTMMFWYRQQPGQSLTLIATANQGSEATYESGFVIDKFPISRPNLTFSTLTVSNMSPEDSSIYLCSVVTGQGEGVGTQYFGPGTRLLVL.

V is TRBV30 and J is TRBJ2-7, with D tentatively TRBD1 or TRBD2 (5 bases each). The CDR3 sequence is 14 residues long. Trimming took off 5 bases at V and 4 bases at J, with 18 bases between the two ends. Germline V gene data show CDR1 as GTSNPN and CDR2 as SVGIG (reference sequence). CDR3 coding DNA: TGTGCCTGGCACCCGGGAAGGGGAAGGTACGAGCAGTACTTC. As protein: CAWHPGRGRYEQYF.

The chain combines TRBV19 with TRBJ1-5; possible D gene TRBD1, 6 bases. The V gene lost 6 bases and the J gene lost 3 bases, with 18 bases spanning the gap. Per germline, CDR1 LNHDA and CDR2 SQIVND (reference sequence). CDR3 size: 16 residues. CDR3 nucleotide sequence: TGTGCCAGTAGCATGGGGGGCAGGGAGTACAATCAGCCCCAGCATTTT. Encoded protein: CASSMGGREYNQPQHF.

The gene calls are TRBV27 and TRBJ1-2; a possible D gene is TRBD1 (5 bases). The CDR3 is 15 amino acids. V was trimmed by 2 bases and J by 0 bases, leaving 10 bases between them. The V gene's germline CDR1 is MNHEY and CDR2 SMNVEV (reference sequence). CDR3 in amino acids: CASSLGDPTNYGYTF. CDR3 sequence (DNA): TGTGCCAGCAGTTTAGGGGACCCTACTAACTATGGCTACACCTTC.

The V gene is TRBV4-1, the J gene TRBJ1-1; possible D gene TRBD1, 6 bases. The CDR3 loop spans 14 amino acids. Germline loops: CDR1 MGHRA, CDR2 YSYEKL. Trimming cost V 4 bases and J 8 bases, with 17 bases left between them. CDR3 sequence: CASSPERNGGEAFF. The DNA of the CDR3 is TGCGCCAGCAGCCCCGAGAGAAATGGGGGCGAAGCTTTCTTT.

This clonotype occurred once. The chain recombines TRBV19 with TRBJ1-5, with D tentatively TRBD1 (5 bases). The germline V gene encodes CDR1 LNHDA and CDR2 SQIVND (reference sequence). The CDR3 spans 17 residues. Trimming took off 3 bases at V and 0 bases at J, with 15 bases between the two ends. The CDR3 protein is CASSIGHLKYSNQPQHF. CDR3 nucleotide sequence: TGTGCCAGTAGTATTGGACACCTAAAATATAGCAATCAGCCCCAGCATTTT.